This TCR beta chain was recorded in a study of T-cell reconstitution after alpha-beta-depleted transplantation in children. Study-level results: After transplant, high TCRbeta diversity at day 60 in some patients arose from surviving recipient T cells and thymic progenitors. Roughly two months post-transplant, alpha-beta T cells reportedly originated from several hundred graft clones that had expanded.

CDR1 is SGHRS, CDR2 YFSETQ, per germline. The CDR3 covers 13 residues. The ends were cut back, 5 bases at V and 3 bases at J, with 12 bases in the middle. This clonotype was detected only a few times. The target antigen is unknown. Unique molecular identifiers were incorporated into the prepared TCRbeta library. Each CDR3 protein is one row after TCRdb ran MiXCR on the PCR reads. This sample has about 580,000 distinct CDR3 sequences, with 20% to 25% found just once. The sequence came from a boy under two years old who had a stem cell transplant for acute myeloid leukemia, so the T cells may come from the graft donor. Sequenced material: PBMCs, mostly from graft donor cells, taken 360 days after TCRalphabeta/CD19-depleted stem cell transplant. The rearrangement links TRBV5-1 to TRBJ2-7; D gene ambiguous. The CDR3 here is CASSRTVLYEQYV. The CDR3, as DNA: TGCGCCAGCAGTCGGACCGTCCTCTACGAGCAGTACGTC.